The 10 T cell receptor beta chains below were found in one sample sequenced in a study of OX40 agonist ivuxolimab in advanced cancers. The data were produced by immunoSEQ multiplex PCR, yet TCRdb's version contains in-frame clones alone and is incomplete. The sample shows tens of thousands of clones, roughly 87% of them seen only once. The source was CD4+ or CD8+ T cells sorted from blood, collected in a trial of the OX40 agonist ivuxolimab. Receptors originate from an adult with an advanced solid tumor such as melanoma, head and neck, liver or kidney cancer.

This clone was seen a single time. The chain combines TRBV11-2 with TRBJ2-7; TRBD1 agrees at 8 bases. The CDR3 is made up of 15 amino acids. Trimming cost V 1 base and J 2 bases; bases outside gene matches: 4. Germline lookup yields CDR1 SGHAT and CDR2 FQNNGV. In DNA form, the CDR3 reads TGTGCCAGCAGCTTAGTTGCAGGGGGCGCCTACGAGCAGTACTTC. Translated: CASSLVAGGAYEQYF.

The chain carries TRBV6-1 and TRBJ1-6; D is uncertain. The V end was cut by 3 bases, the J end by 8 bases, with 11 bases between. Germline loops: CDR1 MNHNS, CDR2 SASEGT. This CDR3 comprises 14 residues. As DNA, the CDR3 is TGTGCCAGCAGTGAGGACTTAGTTGATTCACCCCTCCACTTT. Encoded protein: CASSEDLVDSPLHF.

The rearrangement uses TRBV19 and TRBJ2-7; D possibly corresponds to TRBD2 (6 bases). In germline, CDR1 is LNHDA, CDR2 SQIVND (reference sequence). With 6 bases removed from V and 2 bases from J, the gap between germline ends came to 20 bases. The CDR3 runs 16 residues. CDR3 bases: TGTGCCAGTAGCCAGACCCCCGGGACTCTCCCCTACGAGCAGTACTTC. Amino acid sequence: CASSQTPGTLPYEQYF.

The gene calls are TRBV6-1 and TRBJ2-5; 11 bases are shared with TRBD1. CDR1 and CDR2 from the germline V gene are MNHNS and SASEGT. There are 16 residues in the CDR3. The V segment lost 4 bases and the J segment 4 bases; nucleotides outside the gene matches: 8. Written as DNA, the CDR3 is TGTGCCAGCAGTGCAAGTACCGGACAGGGGGCAGAGACCCAGTACTTC. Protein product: CASSASTGQGAETQYF.

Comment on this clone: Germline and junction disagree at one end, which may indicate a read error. The CDR3 DNA reads TGCAGCGTTTCAGGGGGCATGCCCAAAAACACTCAGTACTTC. Translating it yields CSVSGGMPKNTQYF. The genes are TRBV29-1 and TRBJ2-4, with TRBD1 identical over 8 bases. CDR1 and CDR2 (germline): SQVTM, ANQGSEA. The CDR3 is 14 amino acids. Variable domain in full (rest from reference TRBV29-1 and TRBJ2-4): SAVISQKPSRDICQRGTSLTIQCQVDSQVTMMFWYRQQPGQSLTLIATANQGSEATYESGFVIDKFPISRPNLTFSTLTVSNMSPEDSSIYLCSVSGGMPKNTQYFGAGTRLSVL.

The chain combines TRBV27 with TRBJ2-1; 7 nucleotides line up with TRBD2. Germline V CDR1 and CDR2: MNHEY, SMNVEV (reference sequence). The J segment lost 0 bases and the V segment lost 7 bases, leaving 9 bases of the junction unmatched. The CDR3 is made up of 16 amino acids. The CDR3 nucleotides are TGTGCCAGCAAGAGCGGGACGGTGAGCTCCTACAATGAGCAGTTCTTC. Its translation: CASKSGTVSSYNEQFF.

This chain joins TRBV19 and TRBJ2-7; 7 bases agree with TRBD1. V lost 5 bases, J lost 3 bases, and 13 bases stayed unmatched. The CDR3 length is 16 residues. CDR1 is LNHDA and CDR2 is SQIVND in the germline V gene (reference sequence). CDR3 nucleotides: TGTGCCAGTAGTTCAACCCCCGGAGGACAGGTCTACGAGCAGTACTTC. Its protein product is CASSSTPGGQVYEQYF.

CDR3 coding DNA: TGTGCCAGCAGCTTAGCAGGGGGCGCCACCCTCGGGGCTTTCTTT. As protein: CASSLAGGATLGAFF. V usage is TRBV5-6 and J usage is TRBJ1-1; 8 nucleotides align to TRBD1. The germline gives CDR1 SGHDT, CDR2 YYEEEE. The CDR3 is made up of 15 amino acids. V shed 2 bases, J shed 11 bases, and the junction held 14 bases outside the gene matches. The whole variable domain, remainder taken from reference TRBV5-6 and TRBJ1-1, is DAGVTQSPTHLIKTRGQQVTLRCSPKSGHDTVSWYQQALGQGPQFIFQYYEEEERQRGNFPDRFSGHQFPNYSSELNVNALLLGDSALYLCASSLAGGATLGAFFGQGTRLTVV.

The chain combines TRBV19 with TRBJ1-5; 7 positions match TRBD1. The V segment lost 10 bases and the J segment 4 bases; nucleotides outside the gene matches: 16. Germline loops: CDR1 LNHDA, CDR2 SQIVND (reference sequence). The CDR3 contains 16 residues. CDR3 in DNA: TGTGCCACCACCCCCTTTACCGGACAGGCGAATCAGCCCCAGCATTTT. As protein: CATTPFTGQANQPQHF. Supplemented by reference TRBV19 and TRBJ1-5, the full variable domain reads DGGITQSPKYLFRKEGQNVTLSCEQNLNHDAMYWYRQDPGQGLRLIYYSQIVNDFQKGDIAEGYSVSREKKESFPLTVTSAQKNPTAFYLCATTPFTGQANQPQHFGDGTRLSIL.

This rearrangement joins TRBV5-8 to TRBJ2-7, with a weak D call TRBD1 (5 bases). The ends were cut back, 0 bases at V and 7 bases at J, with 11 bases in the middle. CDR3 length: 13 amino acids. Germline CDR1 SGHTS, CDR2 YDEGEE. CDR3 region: CASSLAQGREQYF. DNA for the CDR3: TGTGCCAGCAGCTTGGCCCAGGGTCGAGAGCAGTACTTC.